Only a few counts were recorded for the clone carrying this T cell receptor beta chain. Antigen specificity is unknown. This entry is derived from a study of beta chain features in type 1 diabetes. General observations from the study: Shortening of TCRB CDR3s, moderate but significant, appeared in all four CD4+ subsets of Type 1 diabetes patients.

Germline V gives CDR1 KGHSH, CDR2 LQKENI. Trimming removed 2 bases from V and 0 bases from J, with 10 bases in between. This CDR3 spans 16 amino acids. What was sequenced were expressed TCRB transcripts, since all of the isolated RNA had been reverse transcribed. Using immunoSEQ multiplex PCR, the repertoire was profiled, and TCRdb retains in-frame clones only, with some absent. The repertoire has hundreds of thousands of clones, roughly 13% of them found once; the top ten carry 0.035% to 0.04%. The source is a man aged 18 to 29 with type 1 diabetes. Sequencing was carried out using naive CD4+ T cells from blood. V and J are TRBV18 and TRBJ2-2; D is perhaps TRBD2 (5 bases). DNA of the CDR3: TGTGCCAGCTCACCAACGGAGGCCTCGAACACCGGGGAGCTGTTTTTT. Its protein product is CASSPTEASNTGELFF.